The clone carrying this TCR beta chain was counted a single time. Its antigen is undetermined. CDR3 length: 16 amino acids. V shed 6 bases, J shed 4 bases, and the junction held 10 bases outside the gene matches. The germline V gene encodes CDR1 MNHEY and CDR2 SMNVEV (reference sequence). The data stem from a study of shared clonotypes between healthy human individuals. Study-level results: The four-donor shared clonotypes exceeded non-shared clonotypes in generation probability, with non-shared ones scoring lower.

Each donor was a Caucasian adult residing in Nashville, Tennessee. Each replicate PCR on the sorted subsets used approximately 180 ng DNA (roughly 30,000 T cell genomes). Only in-frame clones appear in the TCRdb table, and some are missing; sequencing was by immunoSEQ multiplex PCR. The table shows approximately 240,000 clones, with 60% to 80% occurring only once. The chain couples TRBV27 to TRBJ2-2; TRBD1 matches 8 bases. Sequencing was performed on memory CD4+ T cells sorted from blood. The subset here: CD45RA-negative fraction. This TCR was sampled from a man aged 25 to 45 in good health. The CDR3 bases are TGTGCCAGCAGCACCACCCGACAGGGGTTCACCGGGGAGCTGTTTTTT. This translates into CASSTTRQGFTGELFF.